The entry below gives a single T cell receptor (beta chain) sequence along with its context. Only in-frame clones appear in the TCRdb table, and some are missing; sequencing was by immunoSEQ multiplex PCR. The sample has over 25,000 clones; approximately 90% are singletons. The sample originates from a study of T cell changes during pregnancy in multiple sclerosis. The V and J ends lost 0 bases and 1 base respectively, with 3 bases between them. Germline values: CDR1 MNHEY, CDR2 SMNVEV (reference sequence). The CDR3 totals 13 residues. The V and J genes are TRBV27 and TRBJ1-1; D unresolved. The starting material was CD8+ T cells from peripheral blood mononuclear cells, obtained before pregnancy. This sequence was found in a female donor with multiple sclerosis, enrolled in a pregnancy study. The DNA for the CDR3 is TGTGCCAGCAGTTTATCGGCGAACACTGAAGCTTTCTTT. Residues: CASSLSANTEAFF.